The source of this T cell receptor beta chain is a study of technical replicates of blood from a handful of donors. This CDR3 has 13 amino acids. V lost 4 bases to trimming and J lost 1 base, with 8 bases between them. Germline CDR1 MDHEN, CDR2 SYDVKM. The data were produced by immunoSEQ multiplex PCR, yet TCRdb's version contains in-frame clones alone and is incomplete. The table records around 80,000 clones, approximately 89% of them present only once. This TCR was sampled from a human donor in good health. The sequenced material came from T cells isolated from PBMCs. The chain recombines TRBV28 with TRBJ2-7, with D possibly TRBD2 on 6 matching bases. The CDR3: CASSSGRSYEQYF. The CDR3 coding sequence is TGTGCCAGCAGTTCCGGGAGATCCTACGAGCAGTACTTC.